What follows is one TCR beta chain and its context. TCRdb keeps only in-frame clones here, not all; method: immunoSEQ multiplex PCR. This table has about 100,000 clones, roughly 85% appearing once. This record belongs to a study of blood T cell repertoires in COVID-19. The specimen was peripheral blood. The sequence derives from a woman aged 65 to 85 with acute or convalescent COVID-19.

As DNA, the CDR3 is TGTGCCAGCAGTCCACCTAGACAGGGAACCGGGGAGCTGTTTTTT. This translates into CASSPPRQGTGELFF. This chain uses TRBV28 with TRBJ2-2, with TRBD1 identical over 7 bases. Germline V gene lookup returns CDR1 MDHEN and CDR2 SYDVKM. This CDR3 spans 15 amino acids. The ends lost 5 bases at V and 5 bases at J; junction bases unmatched: 8.